In its sample, the clone carrying this T cell receptor beta chain was seen many times. This entry comes from a study of T cells after yellow fever vaccination. Looking at the study overall: Some fractions had low cell numbers, and these were prepared with SMART-Seq v4 Ultra Low Input. General study results and limits: After the booster, nearly 98% of CD4 and more than 85% of CD8 primary-response clones were re-detected.

The CDR3 sequence is 13 residues long. CDR1 and CDR2 from the germline V gene are DFQATT and SNEGSKA (reference sequence). Trimming removed 4 bases from V and 4 bases from J, with 10 bases in between. Generation of TCR cDNA used 5'RACE template switching (which added a universal primer site and UMIs). TCRdb re-analysed the 5' RACE reads in MiXCR, keeping a single row per CDR3 protein. In the table there are 46,000 or so distinct CDR3 sequences, over 5.5% of which are singletons. The TCR was taken from a man under 40 who received the YFV17D yellow fever vaccine. J is TRBJ2-2 and V is TRBV20-1; D remains unclear. The sequencing used PBMCs, either bulk or a sorted T-cell subset (CD4+, CD8+, memory, or dextramer-sorted; not recorded which), collected 45 days after the yellow fever booster vaccination. CDR3 coding DNA: TGCAGTGCTATTTACCTCATCACCGGGGAGCTGTTTTTT. Protein sequence: CSAIYLITGELFF.